These 32 T cell receptor beta chains share one sample of origin, sequenced in a study of blood T cell repertoires in COVID-19. Data came from immunoSEQ multiplex PCR; TCRdb stores just in-frame clones and leaves some out. The table lists hundreds of thousands of clones, about 88% of them singletons. Material for sequencing was peripheral blood. Receptor source: a man in his forties with acute or convalescent COVID-19.

The chain combines TRBV7-2 with TRBJ1-6; D gene uncertain. This CDR3 region has 14 residues. The germline V gene has CDR1 SGHTA and CDR2 FQGNSA. Trimming took 3 bases from V and 6 from J, leaving 9 bases between them. CDR3 in DNA: TGTGCCAGCAGCTTGGCCGGGTCTAATTCACCCCTCCACTTT. Residues: CASSLAGSNSPLHF.

This clone was counted a single time. V gene TRBV28 combines with J gene TRBJ2-2, with D unresolved. V lost 6 bases to trimming and J lost 2 bases, with 16 bases between them. The CDR3 covers 16 residues. Germline V CDR1 and CDR2: MDHEN, SYDVKM. The CDR3 DNA reads as TGTGCCAGCAGATCCCCCAGAGGCTCTAACACCGGGGAGCTGTTTTTT. Encoded protein: CASRSPRGSNTGELFF.

The chain recombines TRBV30 with TRBJ1-2; 7 positions agree with TRBD1. This CDR3 has 14 amino acids. V dropped 5 bases and J dropped 2; count of bases not matched to a gene: 8. Germline CDR1 and CDR2: GTSNPN and SVGIG (reference sequence). CDR3 loop: CAWAQGKGNYGYTF. The CDR3 DNA follows: TGTGCCTGGGCACAGGGGAAGGGGAACTATGGCTACACCTTC.

The CDR3 protein is CASKNSGELFF. CDR3 DNA: TGTGCCAGCAAGAATAGCGGGGAGCTGTTTTTT. V usage is TRBV27 and J usage is TRBJ2-2; D is uncertain. Germline lookup yields CDR1 MNHEY and CDR2 SMNVEV (reference sequence). CDR3 length: 11 amino acids. The V gene lost 7 bases and the J gene lost 7 bases, with 7 bases spanning the gap.

The chain links TRBV7-3 to TRBJ2-1; 8 bases map to TRBD2. The CDR3 sequence is 15 residues long. With V trimmed by 5 bases and J by 7 bases, 10 bases remained unmatched. CDR1 is SGHTA and CDR2 is FQGTGA in the germline V gene. Here the CDR3 reads CASSLNSGLVNEQFF. The CDR3 nucleotides read TGTGCCAGCAGCCTTAACTCGGGACTAGTTAATGAGCAGTTCTTC.

The chain combines TRBV28 with TRBJ2-7; 8 bases match TRBD1. The CDR3 sequence is 16 residues long. With 3 bases clipped from V and 5 bases from J, the junction kept 12 bases outside the gene matches. Germline V CDR1 and CDR2: MDHEN, SYDVKM. The CDR3 sequence: CASSFGQGRSIHEQYF. The CDR3 coding sequence is TGTGCCAGCAGTTTCGGACAGGGTCGATCTATCCACGAGCAGTACTTC.

V gene TRBV5-1 combines with J gene TRBJ1-1; TRBD1 matches at 7 bases. This CDR3 has 18 residues. Germline V gene data show CDR1 as SGHRS and CDR2 as YFSETQ. J gave up 1 base and V 4 bases, and 16 bases lay outside the gene matches. This CDR3 reads CASSITGGTVGGNTEAFF. The DNA of the CDR3 is TGCGCCAGCAGCATAACCGGCGGGACAGTGGGAGGGAACACTGAAGCTTTCTTT.

V gene TRBV7-9 combines with J gene TRBJ2-3; no reliable D call. The ends were cut back, 3 bases at V and 11 bases at J, with 15 bases in the middle. From germline, CDR1 is SEHNR and CDR2 FQNEAQ (reference sequence). The CDR3 is 13 amino acids. The CDR3 DNA reads TGTGCCAGCAGCTTCCCCCAGCGCGGTCAGCAGTATTTT. This codes for CASSFPQRGQQYF. Full variable domain (missing parts from reference TRBV7-9 and TRBJ2-3): DTGVSQNPRHKITKRGQNVTFRCDPISEHNRLYWYRQTLGQGPEFLTYFQNEAQLEKSRLLSDRFSAERPKGSFSTLEIQRTEQGDSAMYLCASSFPQRGQQYFGPGTRLTVL.

Concerning this clone: This same CDR3 is encoded by further DNA sequences in the sample. This chain connects TRBV5-1 to TRBJ1-5, with D uncertain. Trimming shortened V by 0 bases and J by 3 bases, and 7 bases separated the two germline ends. Germline assignment: CDR1 SGHRS and CDR2 YFSETQ. This CDR3 is built from 14 residues. CDR3 sequence: CASSLGEINQPQHF. DNA for the CDR3: TGCGCCAGCAGCTTGGGGGAGATCAATCAGCCCCAGCATTTT.

This chain uses TRBV27 with TRBJ1-5; D gene unclear. The germline V gene has CDR1 MNHEY and CDR2 SMNVEV (reference sequence). This CDR3 comprises 15 residues. Trimming stripped 5 bases from V and 5 bases from J, with 16 bases between. Here the CDR3 DNA reads TGTGCCAGCAGTAAAGACTTTTACGGTGATCAGCCCCAGCATTTT. Its translation: CASSKDFYGDQPQHF.

This chain connects TRBV19 to TRBJ1-4; 7 bases agree with TRBD1. The CDR3 covers 15 residues. CDR1 LNHDA and CDR2 SQIVND come from the germline V gene (reference sequence). V trimming: 5 bases; J trimming: 7 bases; junction bases outside the gene matches: 10. CDR3 residues: CASSQRQGLGEKLFF. The CDR3 DNA reads as TGTGCCAGTAGTCAACGACAGGGTTTGGGTGAAAAACTGTTTTTT.

In DNA form, the CDR3 reads TGCGCCAGCAGCTTGGGAGGACAGGGAGGGACCCAGTACTTC. Translating gives CASSLGGQGGTQYF. The V call is TRBV5-1, the J call TRBJ2-5; 8 nucleotides match TRBD1. The CDR3 runs 14 residues. With V trimmed by 0 bases and J by 7 bases, 5 bases remained unmatched. From germline, CDR1 is SGHRS and CDR2 YFSETQ.

The chain recombines TRBV2 with TRBJ1-1; 10 bases align to TRBD1. Germline values: CDR1 SNHLY, CDR2 FYNNEI. V was clipped by 4 bases and J by 4 bases; unmatched bases: 9. CDR3 size: 16 residues. This CDR3 is CASSGSRDRGLTEAFF. Here the CDR3 DNA reads TGTGCCAGCAGTGGATCCCGGGACAGGGGCCTCACTGAAGCTTTCTTT.

The CDR3 DNA reads TGTGCCACCCAACAGGGGCACTCCTACGAGCAGTACTTC. It translates to CATQQGHSYEQYF. The chain has TRBV6-5 and TRBJ2-7; 7 bases agree with TRBD1. The CDR3 length is 13 residues. V trimming: 10 bases; J trimming: 0 bases; junction bases outside the gene matches: 6. Germline values: CDR1 MNHEY, CDR2 SVGAGI.

The rearrangement uses TRBV6-6 and TRBJ2-3, with TRBD1 matching over 7 bases. Germline CDR1 and CDR2: MNHNY and SVGAGI (reference sequence). Unmatched junction bases numbered 9, after V lost 5 bases and J lost 1 base. The CDR3 sequence is 16 residues long. The CDR3 loop reads CASSRPRGFGTDTQYF. The DNA of the CDR3 is TGTGCCAGCAGTCGGCCCAGGGGGTTTGGCACAGATACGCAGTATTTT.

V usage is TRBV5-5 and J usage is TRBJ2-5; D possibly corresponds to TRBD2 (7 bases). The CDR3 runs to 15 residues. The V gene lost 9 bases and the J gene lost 4 bases, with 22 bases spanning the gap. The germline V gene has CDR1 SGHKS and CDR2 YYEKEE (reference sequence). CDR3 in amino acids: CATHSGAGVRETQYF. DNA for the CDR3: TGTGCCACCCACTCGGGGGCGGGGGTCAGAGAGACCCAGTACTTC.

This clone was picked up one time. V is TRBV21-1 and J is TRBJ1-5. TRBV21-1 is tagged as a pseudogene. CDR3 length: 16 residues. Here the CDR3 reads CASSKAGAGGNQPQHF. The DNA for the CDR3 is TGTGCCAGCAGCAAAGCGGGAGCAGGTGGCAATCAGCCCCAGCATTTT.

The chain is built from TRBV27 and TRBJ1-5; D is unresolved. CDR1 is MNHEY, CDR2 SMNVEV, per germline (reference sequence). Trimming removed 4 bases from V and 2 bases from J, with 12 bases in between. This CDR3 is 15 amino acids long. In DNA form, the CDR3 reads TGTGCCAGCAGTTCTGAGGGATGGGGCAATCAGCCCCAGCATTTT. Translation: CASSSEGWGNQPQHF.

This chain uses TRBV11-3 with TRBJ2-7; TRBD2 matches 14 bases. The CDR3 sequence is 14 residues long. With 5 bases clipped from V and 5 bases from J, the junction kept 2 bases outside the gene matches. Germline-derived CDR1 and CDR2 are SGHNT and YENEEA. The CDR3 protein is CASSPGLAGDEQYF. CDR3 nucleotides: TGTGCCAGCAGCCCGGGACTAGCGGGAGACGAGCAGTACTTC.

The gene calls are TRBV12-3 or TRBV12-4 and TRBJ1-5; 9 positions match TRBD1. The V gene end was trimmed by 6 bases and the J gene end by 7 bases; junction bases not matched to a gene: 4. This CDR3 has 13 amino acids. The CDR3 reads CASRQGAGQPQHF. The CDR3 DNA sequence: TGTGCCAGCAGACAGGGGGCAGGACAGCCCCAGCATTTT.

The rearrangement links TRBV5-1 to TRBJ2-5; 11 bases agree with TRBD2. Germline V gene data show CDR1 as SGHRS and CDR2 as YFSETQ. This CDR3 is 14 amino acids long. Trimming at V came to 4 bases and at J to 4 bases, leaving 3 bases not matched to a gene. CDR3 region: CASSRGLAGETQYF. CDR3 DNA sequence: TGCGCCAGCAGCCGAGGACTAGCGGGAGAGACCCAGTACTTC.

This chain joins TRBV3-1 (or the pseudogene TRBV3-2) and TRBJ2-2; D call uncertain. CDR1 is LGHDT, CDR2 YNNKEL, per germline (reference sequence). V was pared by 2 bases and J by 6 bases, with 7 bases between. The CDR3 has 13 residues. The CDR3 loop reads CASSQSAAGELFF. CDR3 nucleotides: TGTGCCAGCAGCCAAAGCGCAGCCGGGGAGCTGTTTTTT.

V usage is TRBV19 and J usage is TRBJ1-2, with D perhaps matching TRBD1 (6 bases). The CDR3 has 16 residues. V lost 4 bases, J lost 5 bases, and 20 bases lay in between. Germline V gene sequence: CDR1 LNHDA, CDR2 SQIVND (reference sequence). The CDR3 DNA reads TGTGCCAGTAGTAGCATACAGGGCCAGATACCTTATGGCTACACCTTC. Translation: CASSSIQGQIPYGYTF.

The V gene is TRBV30, the J gene TRBJ2-1, with D perhaps TRBD1 (6 bases). The ends were cut back, 1 base at V and 5 bases at J, with 9 bases in the middle. Germline assignment: CDR1 GTSNPN and CDR2 SVGIG (reference sequence). The CDR3 is 13 amino acids. Here the CDR3 reads CAWSGTGNNEQFF. For the CDR3, the DNA is TGTGCCTGGAGTGGAACAGGGAACAATGAGCAGTTCTTC. Looking up the rest from reference TRBV30 and TRBJ2-1 gives the full variable domain: SQTIHQWPATLVQPVGSPLSLECTVEGTSNPNLYWYRQAAGRGLQLLFYSVGIGQISSEVPQNLSASRPQDRQFILSSKKLLLSDSGFYLCAWSGTGNNEQFFGPGTRLTVL.

This clone has a single count. CDR3 sequence (DNA): TGTGCCAGCAGTGGGGCTAGCGGCTACAATGAGCAGTTCTTC. It translates to CASSGASGYNEQFF. The V and J genes are TRBV2 and TRBJ2-1, with 7 nucleotides matching TRBD2. The CDR3 loop spans 14 amino acids. The germline V gene encodes CDR1 SNHLY and CDR2 FYNNEI. V lost 4 bases and J lost 3; bases outside the gene matches: 3.

The chain combines TRBV3-1 (or the pseudogene TRBV3-2) with TRBJ2-3; D is ambiguous. The germline V and J ends were trimmed by 4 bases and 0 bases, with 2 bases remaining between them. This CDR3 is 12 amino acids long. Germline CDR1 reads LGHDT; CDR2 reads YNNKEL (reference sequence). The CDR3 spells CASSPSTDTQYF. In DNA, the CDR3 is TGTGCCAGCAGCCCTAGCACAGATACGCAGTATTTT.

This clone was detected a few times. This chain joins TRBV7-2 and TRBJ1-5, with D possibly being TRBD1 (5 bases). The CDR3 contains 14 residues. Trimming took off 5 bases at V and 3 bases at J, with 11 bases between the two ends. From germline, CDR1 is SGHTA and CDR2 FQGNSA. CDR3 bases: TGTGCCAGCAGCCCCGACAGCTTCAATCAGCCCCAGCATTTT. It codes for CASSPDSFNQPQHF.

The chain recombines TRBV5-1 with TRBJ1-6; D perhaps matches TRBD1 (6 bases). V was cut by 2 bases and J by 10 bases, with 19 bases left in between. Germline V gene lookup returns CDR1 SGHRS and CDR2 YFSETQ. The CDR3 contains 16 residues. The CDR3 DNA sequence: TGCGCCAGCAGCTTAAGGGGGTTCGGAGGTGACTCACCCCTCCACTTT. The encoded protein is CASSLRGFGGDSPLHF.

In this sample, this clone turned up a few times. The rearrangement joins TRBV5-5 to TRBJ1-3; D is ambiguous. The CDR3 runs to 13 residues. The germline V gene encodes CDR1 SGHKS and CDR2 YYEKEE (reference sequence). The V end lost 7 bases, the J end lost 8 bases, and 16 bases lay between the germline ends. CDR3 in DNA: TGTGCCAGCTCCCTTCAGCCCGAGGACACCATATATTTT. This gives the protein CASSLQPEDTIYF.

The CDR3 reads CASSPSGEGFTEQYF. For the CDR3, the DNA is TGTGCCAGCAGCCCCAGCGGGGAGGGTTTTACCGAGCAGTACTTC. V gene TRBV9 combines with J gene TRBJ2-7, with 7 bases lining up with TRBD2. CDR1 is SGDLS, CDR2 YYNGEE, per germline. The CDR3 totals 15 residues. Trimming at V came to 4 bases and at J to 6 bases, leaving 13 bases not matched to a gene. The whole variable domain, filled in from reference TRBV9 and TRBJ2-7, reads DSGVTQTPKHLITATGQRVTLRCSPRSGDLSVYWYQQSLDQGLQFLIQYYNGEERAKGNILERFSAQQFPDLHSELNLSSLELGDSALYFCASSPSGEGFTEQYFGPGTRLTVT.

The chain employs TRBV28 and TRBJ2-7; 8 bases fit TRBD1. The CDR3 sequence is 16 residues long. In germline, CDR1 is MDHEN, CDR2 SYDVKM. Trimming removed 1 base from V and 0 bases from J; junction bases left unmatched: 5. The chain's CDR3 is CASSLFRTGPSYEQYF. CDR3 sequence (DNA): TGTGCCAGCAGTTTATTCCGGACAGGGCCCTCCTACGAGCAGTACTTC.

This chain uses TRBV2 with TRBJ1-1, with a possible D match to TRBD1 (6 bases). Germline V lookup: CDR1 SNHLY, CDR2 FYNNEI. The CDR3 consists of 13 residues. The V and J ends lost 6 bases and 5 bases respectively, with 13 bases between them. CDR3 DNA: TGTGCCAGCAGCGGGGGGCAAGAGACTGAAGCTTTCTTT. It codes for CASSGGQETEAFF.